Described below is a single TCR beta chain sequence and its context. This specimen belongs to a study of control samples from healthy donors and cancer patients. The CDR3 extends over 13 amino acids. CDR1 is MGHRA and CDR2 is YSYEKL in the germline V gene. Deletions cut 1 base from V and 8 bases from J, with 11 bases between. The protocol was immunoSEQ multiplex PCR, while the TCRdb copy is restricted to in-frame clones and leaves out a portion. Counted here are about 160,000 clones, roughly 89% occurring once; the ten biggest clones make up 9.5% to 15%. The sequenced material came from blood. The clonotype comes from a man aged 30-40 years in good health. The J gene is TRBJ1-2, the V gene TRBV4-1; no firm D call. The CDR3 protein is CASSQGEGSGYTF. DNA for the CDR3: TGCGCCAGCAGCCAAGGGGAAGGGAGCGGCTACACCTTC.